This T cell receptor (beta chain) was recorded in a study of regulatory T cells in long-lasting Graves disease. Relying on iRepertoire HTBI primers and Arm-PCR of CDR3 regions, the team built TCR beta libraries. MiXCR, run by TCRdb on the multiplex PCR reads, gives a single entry per CDR3 protein. The repertoire holds around 450,000 distinct CDR3 sequences, 15% seen once, with over 7% in the top ten. General observations from the study: Shared public clonotypes totalled around 2,900 in persistent patients, compared with about 960 in new patients.

The sample holds many counts of this clonotype. The antigen remains undetermined. Time point reported: newly diagnosed GD, antithyroid drugs for less than 3 months. There was RNA extracted from PBMCs, and the TCR library was made from it. An endocrinology department in Xi'an, China, supplied the patients. The CDR3 has 16 amino acids. CDR1 LNHNV and CDR2 YYDKDF come from the germline V gene (reference sequence). Trimming at V came to 0 bases and at J to 6 bases, leaving 10 bases not matched to a gene. These data were also filed under a second study, of T cells in Graves' hyperthyroidism and ophthalmopathy. That work states: For Graves' hyperthyroidism to be stable, ophthalmopathy could not progress within 18 months. With the HTBI primer set, the TCR CDR3 went through a first round of RT-PCR.

The sequence came from a woman aged 40 to 55 with Graves disease. Sequenced material: peripheral blood mononuclear cells (PBMCs), taken at new diagnosis, from a patient treated with antithyroid drugs. The genes are TRBV15 and TRBJ2-7; 8 bases fit TRBD1. The CDR3, as DNA: TGTGCCACCAGCAGAGATGATCTTTGGACAGGGAGCGAGCAGTACTTC. This gives the protein CATSRDDLWTGSEQYF.